Included here is one T cell receptor beta chain sequence, with context. One end of the junction varies from germline; a read error may be responsible. CDR3 length: 19 amino acids. CDR1 and CDR2 from the germline V gene are SEHNR and FQNEAQ (reference sequence). This entry is derived from a study of cytomegalovirus exposure and HLA in healthy donors. Turning to the study itself: An analysis done earlier identified roughly 120 million unique TCR beta sequences from approximately 180 million T cells.

60 Vbeta and 13 Jbeta primers were used in PCR. TCRdb's table, derived via immunoSEQ multiplex PCR, lists solely in-frame clones and lacks some. The table lists just over 150,000 clones, roughly 84% of them singletons. The TCR sequence derives from a man younger than 35 in good health and CMV-seronegative. The gene calls are TRBV7-9 and TRBJ2-1; TRBD2 matches 8 bases. The sequenced sample consisted of PBMCs. The CDR3 DNA follows: TGTTCCAGCAGCTTTTCGAGTAGGGATGACGGGACTAGGGGCAATGAGCAGTTCTTC. Encoded protein: CSSSFSSRDDGTRGNEQFF.